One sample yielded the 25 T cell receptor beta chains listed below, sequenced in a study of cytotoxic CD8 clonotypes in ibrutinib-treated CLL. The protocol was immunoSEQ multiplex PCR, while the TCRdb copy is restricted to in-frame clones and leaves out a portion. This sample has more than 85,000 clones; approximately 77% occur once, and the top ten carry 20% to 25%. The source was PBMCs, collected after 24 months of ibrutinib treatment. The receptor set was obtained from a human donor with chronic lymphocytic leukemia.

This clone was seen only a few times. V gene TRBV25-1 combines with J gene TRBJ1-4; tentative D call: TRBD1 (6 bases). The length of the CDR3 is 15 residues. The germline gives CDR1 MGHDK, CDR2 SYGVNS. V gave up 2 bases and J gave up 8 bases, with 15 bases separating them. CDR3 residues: CASSEPRGAREKLFF. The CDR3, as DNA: TGTGCCAGCAGTGAACCTCGGGGGGCGCGAGAAAAACTGTTTTTT.

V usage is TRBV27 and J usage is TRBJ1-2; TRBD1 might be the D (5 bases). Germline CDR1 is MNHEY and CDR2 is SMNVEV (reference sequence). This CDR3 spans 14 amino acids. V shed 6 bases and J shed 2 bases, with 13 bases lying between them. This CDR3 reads CASRTQVDNYGYTF. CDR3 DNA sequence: TGTGCCAGCAGAACACAGGTGGACAACTATGGCTACACCTTC.

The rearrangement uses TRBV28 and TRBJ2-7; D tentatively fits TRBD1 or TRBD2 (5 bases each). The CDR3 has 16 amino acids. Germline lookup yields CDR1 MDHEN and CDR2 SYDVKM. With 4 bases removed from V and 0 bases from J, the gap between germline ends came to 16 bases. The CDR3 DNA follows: TGTGCCAGCAGTTGGGTTGGGGGTAGGTCCTCCTACGAGCAGTACTTC. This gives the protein CASSWVGGRSSYEQYF.

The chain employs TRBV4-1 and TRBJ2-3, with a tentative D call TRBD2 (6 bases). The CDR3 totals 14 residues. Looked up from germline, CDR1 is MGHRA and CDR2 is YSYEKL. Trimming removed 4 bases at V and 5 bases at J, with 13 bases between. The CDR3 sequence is CASSLGRGRDTQYF. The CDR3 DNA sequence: TGCGCCAGCAGCCTTGGCCGGGGGAGAGATACGCAGTATTTT.

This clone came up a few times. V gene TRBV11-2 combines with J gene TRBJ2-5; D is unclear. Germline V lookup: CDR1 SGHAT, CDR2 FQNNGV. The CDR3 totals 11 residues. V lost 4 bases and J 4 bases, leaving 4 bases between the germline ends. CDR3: CASSSGETQYF. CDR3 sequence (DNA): TGTGCCAGCAGCTCCGGAGAGACCCAGTACTTC.

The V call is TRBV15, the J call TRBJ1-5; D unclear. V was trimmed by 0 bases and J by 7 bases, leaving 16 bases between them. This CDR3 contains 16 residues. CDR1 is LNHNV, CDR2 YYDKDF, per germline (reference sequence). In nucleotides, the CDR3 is TGTGCCACCAGCAGAGATGGATACGGGGAAAGCCAGCCCCAGCATTTT. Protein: CATSRDGYGESQPQHF.

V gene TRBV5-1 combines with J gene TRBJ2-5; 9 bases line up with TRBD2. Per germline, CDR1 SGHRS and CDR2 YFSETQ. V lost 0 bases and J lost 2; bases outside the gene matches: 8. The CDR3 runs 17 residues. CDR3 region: CASSLGSGSLVQETQYF. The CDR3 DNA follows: TGCGCCAGCAGCTTGGGTAGCGGGAGCCTTGTTCAAGAGACCCAGTACTTC.

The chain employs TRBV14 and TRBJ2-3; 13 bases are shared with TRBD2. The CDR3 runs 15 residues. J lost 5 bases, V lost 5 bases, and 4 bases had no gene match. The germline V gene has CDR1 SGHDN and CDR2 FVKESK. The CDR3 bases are TGTGCCAGCAGCGGACTAGCGGGAGCCCGAGATACGCAGTATTTT. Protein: CASSGLAGARDTQYF.

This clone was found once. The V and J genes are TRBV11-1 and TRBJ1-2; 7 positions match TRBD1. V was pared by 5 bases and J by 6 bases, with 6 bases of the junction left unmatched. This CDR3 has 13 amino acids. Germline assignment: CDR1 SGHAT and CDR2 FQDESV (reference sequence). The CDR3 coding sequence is TGTGCCAGCAGCACATACGACAGGGATGGCTACACCTTC. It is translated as CASSTYDRDGYTF.

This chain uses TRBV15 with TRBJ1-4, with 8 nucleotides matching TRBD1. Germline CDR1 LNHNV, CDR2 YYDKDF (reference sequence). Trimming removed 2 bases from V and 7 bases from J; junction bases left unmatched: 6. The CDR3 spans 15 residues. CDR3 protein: CATSRWTGLTEKLFF. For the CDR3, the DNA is TGTGCCACCAGCAGATGGACAGGGTTGACTGAAAAACTGTTTTTT. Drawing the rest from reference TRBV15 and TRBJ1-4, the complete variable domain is DAMVIQNPRYQVTQFGKPVTLSCSQTLNHNVMYWYQQKSSQAPKLLFHYYDKDFNNEADTPDNFQSRRPNTSFCFLDIRSPGLGDTAMYLCATSRWTGLTEKLFFGSGTQLSVL.

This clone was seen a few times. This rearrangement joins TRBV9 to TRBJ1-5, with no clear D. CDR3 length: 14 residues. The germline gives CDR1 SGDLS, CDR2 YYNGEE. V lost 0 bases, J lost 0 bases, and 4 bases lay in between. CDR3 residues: CASSVAYSNQPQHF. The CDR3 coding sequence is TGTGCCAGCAGCGTAGCGTATAGCAATCAGCCCCAGCATTTT.

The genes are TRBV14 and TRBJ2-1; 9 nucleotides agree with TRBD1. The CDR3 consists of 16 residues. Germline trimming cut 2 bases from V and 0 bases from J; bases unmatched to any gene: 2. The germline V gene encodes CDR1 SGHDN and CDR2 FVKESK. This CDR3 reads CASSQTGGFSYNEQFF. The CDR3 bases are TGTGCCAGCAGCCAAACAGGGGGCTTCTCCTACAATGAGCAGTTCTTC. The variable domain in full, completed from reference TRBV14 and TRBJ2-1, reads EAGVTQFPSHSVIEKGQTVTLRCDPISGHDNLYWYRRVMGKEIKFLLHFVKESKQDESGMPNNRFLAERTGGTYSTLKVQPAELEDSGVYFCASSQTGGFSYNEQFFGPGTRLTVL.

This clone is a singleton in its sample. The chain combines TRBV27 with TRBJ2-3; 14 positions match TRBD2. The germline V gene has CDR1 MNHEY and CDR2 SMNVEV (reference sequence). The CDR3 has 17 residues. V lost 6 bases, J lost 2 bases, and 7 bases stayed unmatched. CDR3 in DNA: TGTGCCAGCAGGAGACTAGCGGGAGGGTCATACACAGATACGCAGTATTTT. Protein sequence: CASRRLAGGSYTDTQYF.

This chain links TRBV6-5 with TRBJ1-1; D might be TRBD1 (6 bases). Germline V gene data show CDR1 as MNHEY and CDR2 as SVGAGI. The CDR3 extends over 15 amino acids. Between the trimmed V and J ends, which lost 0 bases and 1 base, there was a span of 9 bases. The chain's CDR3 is CASSYSEDRNTEAFF. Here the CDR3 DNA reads TGTGCCAGCAGTTACTCGGAGGACAGGAACACTGAAGCTTTCTTT.

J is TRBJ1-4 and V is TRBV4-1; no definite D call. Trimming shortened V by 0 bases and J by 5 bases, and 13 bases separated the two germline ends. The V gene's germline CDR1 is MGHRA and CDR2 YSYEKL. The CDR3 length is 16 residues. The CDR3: CASSQESWDRNEKLFF. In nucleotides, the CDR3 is TGCGCCAGCAGCCAAGAGTCATGGGATAGGAATGAAAAACTGTTTTTT.

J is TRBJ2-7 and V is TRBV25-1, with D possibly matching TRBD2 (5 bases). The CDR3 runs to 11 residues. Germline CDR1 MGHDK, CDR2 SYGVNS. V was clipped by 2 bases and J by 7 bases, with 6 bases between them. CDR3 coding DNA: TGTGCCAGCAGTGAAACGGGAGAGCAGTACTTC. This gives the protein CASSETGEQYF.

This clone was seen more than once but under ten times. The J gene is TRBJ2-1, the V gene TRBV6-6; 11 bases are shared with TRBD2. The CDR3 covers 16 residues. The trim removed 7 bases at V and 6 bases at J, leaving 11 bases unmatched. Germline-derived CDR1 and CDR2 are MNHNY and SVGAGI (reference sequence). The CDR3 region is CASILISGRALNEQFF. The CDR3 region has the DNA TGTGCCAGCATTCTGATTAGCGGGAGGGCCCTCAATGAGCAGTTCTTC.

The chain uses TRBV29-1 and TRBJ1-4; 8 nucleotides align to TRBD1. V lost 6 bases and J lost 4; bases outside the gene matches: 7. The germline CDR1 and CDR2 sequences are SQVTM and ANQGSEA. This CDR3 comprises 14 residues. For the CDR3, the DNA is TGCAGCGTCACCAGACAGGGGTATAATGAAAAACTGTTTTTT. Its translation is CSVTRQGYNEKLFF.

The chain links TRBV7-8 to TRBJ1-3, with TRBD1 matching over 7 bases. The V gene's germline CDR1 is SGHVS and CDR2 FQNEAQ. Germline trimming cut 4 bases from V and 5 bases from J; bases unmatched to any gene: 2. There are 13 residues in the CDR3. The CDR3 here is CASSSTGRNTIYF. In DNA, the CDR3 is TGTGCCAGCAGCTCGACAGGGAGAAACACCATATATTTT. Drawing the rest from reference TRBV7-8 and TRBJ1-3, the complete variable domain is GAGVSQSPRYKVAKRGQDVALRCDPISGHVSLFWYQQALGQGPEFLTYFQNEAQLDKSGLPSDRFFAERPEGSVSTLKIQRTQQEDSAVYLCASSSTGRNTIYFGEGSWLTVV.

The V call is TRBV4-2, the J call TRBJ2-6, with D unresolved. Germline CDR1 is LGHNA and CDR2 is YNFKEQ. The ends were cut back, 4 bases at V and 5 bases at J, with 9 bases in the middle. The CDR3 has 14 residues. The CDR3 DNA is TGTGCCAGCAGCCCGTCTGGGTGGGCCAACGTCCTGACTTTC. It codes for CASSPSGWANVLTF.

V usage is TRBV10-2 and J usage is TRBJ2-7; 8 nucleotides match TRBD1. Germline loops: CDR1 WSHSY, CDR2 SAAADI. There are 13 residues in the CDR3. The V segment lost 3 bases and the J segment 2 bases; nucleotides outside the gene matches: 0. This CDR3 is CASSEQGAYEQYF. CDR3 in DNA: TGCGCCAGCAGTGAACAGGGGGCCTACGAGCAGTACTTC.

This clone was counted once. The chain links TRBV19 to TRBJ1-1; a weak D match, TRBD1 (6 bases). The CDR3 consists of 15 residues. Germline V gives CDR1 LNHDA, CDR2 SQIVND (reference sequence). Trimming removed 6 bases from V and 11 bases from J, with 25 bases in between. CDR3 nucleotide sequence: TGTGCCAGTAGGGGGGGCCAGGGCGGACTCCGACCCGCTTTCTTT. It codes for CASRGGQGGLRPAFF.

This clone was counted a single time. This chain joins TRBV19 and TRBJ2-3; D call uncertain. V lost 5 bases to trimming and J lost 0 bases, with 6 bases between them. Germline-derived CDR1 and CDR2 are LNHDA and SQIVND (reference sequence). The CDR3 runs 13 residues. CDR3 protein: CASSETSTDTQYF. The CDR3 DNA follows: TGTGCCAGTAGTGAAACTAGCACAGATACGCAGTATTTT.

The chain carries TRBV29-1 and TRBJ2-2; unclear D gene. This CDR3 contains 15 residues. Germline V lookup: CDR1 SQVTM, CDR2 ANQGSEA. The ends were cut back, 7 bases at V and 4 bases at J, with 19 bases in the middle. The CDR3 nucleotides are TGCAGCGCCCTGGCGGCTGCCCGCGCCACCGGGGAGCTGTTTTTT. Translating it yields CSALAAARATGELFF.

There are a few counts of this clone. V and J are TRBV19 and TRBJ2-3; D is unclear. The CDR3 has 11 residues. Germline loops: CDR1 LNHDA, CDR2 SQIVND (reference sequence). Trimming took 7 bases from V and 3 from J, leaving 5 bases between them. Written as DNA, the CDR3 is TGTGCCAGTAAGGAAACAGATACGCAGTATTTT. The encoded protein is CASKETDTQYF. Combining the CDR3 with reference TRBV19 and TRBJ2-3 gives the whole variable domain DGGITQSPKYLFRKEGQNVTLSCEQNLNHDAMYWYRQDPGQGLRLIYYSQIVNDFQKGDIAEGYSVSREKKESFPLTVTSAQKNPTAFYLCASKETDTQYFGPGTRLTVL.